This TCR beta chain comes out of a study of T cells after yellow fever vaccination. Points from the study as a whole: The secondary response peaked faster, at day 5 versus 15, but was weaker. High-abundance clonotypes from the bulk population could contaminate FACS-sorted repertoires. Among primary-vaccination clones, most reappeared after the booster, at almost 98% for CD4 and around 91% for CD8.

Notes on this clonotype: Its cognate antigen is unknown.

A process of 5'RACE template switching, which added a universal primer site and UMIs, was used to make TCR cDNA. TCRdb analysed the 5' RACE reads with MiXCR anew, one entry per CDR3 protein. The repertoire includes about 130,000 distinct CDR3 sequences, approximately 8.4% of them detected once, and about two fifths sits in the top ten. The origin of this receptor is a man younger than 35 who received the YFV17D yellow fever vaccine. Here the sequenced sample was CD8+ T cells sorted from PBMCs, taken on the day of the yellow fever booster vaccination.

The CDR3 spells CASSWGNDNEQFF. The CDR3 nucleotides read TGCGCCAGCAGCTGGGGGAATGACAATGAGCAGTTCTTC. V and J are TRBV5-1 and TRBJ2-1; D may correspond to TRBD1 or TRBD2 (5 bases each). Germline lookup yields CDR1 SGHRS and CDR2 YFSETQ. The CDR3 runs to 13 residues. With 3 bases removed from V and 5 bases from J, the gap between germline ends came to 9 bases.